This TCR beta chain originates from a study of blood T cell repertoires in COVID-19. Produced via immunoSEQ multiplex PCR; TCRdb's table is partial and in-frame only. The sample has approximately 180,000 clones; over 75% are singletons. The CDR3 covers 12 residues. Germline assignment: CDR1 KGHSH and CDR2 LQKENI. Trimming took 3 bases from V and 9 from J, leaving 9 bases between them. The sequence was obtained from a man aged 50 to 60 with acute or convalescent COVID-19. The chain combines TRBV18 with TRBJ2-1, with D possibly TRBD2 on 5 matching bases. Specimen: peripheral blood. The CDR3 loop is CASSPVRGEQFF. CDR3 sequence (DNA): TGTGCCAGCTCACCTGTCCGGGGTGAGCAGTTCTTC.